Below, one T cell receptor (beta chain) is given with its context. The source of the sample is a study of blood T cell repertoires in COVID-19. Study overall: Material from acute and convalescent COVID-19 was sourced from the United States, Italy and Spain. From T cells, B-cell-depleted T cells, or PBMCs came the material, which was cDNA or gDNA.

Germline-derived CDR1 and CDR2 are SGHVS and FQNEAQ. The CDR3 loop spans 15 amino acids. Trimming stripped 0 bases from V and 4 bases from J, with 13 bases between. Original handling: Reference gene primers were amplified, and this amplification served to estimate nucleated cell counts. The protocol was immunoSEQ multiplex PCR, while the TCRdb copy is restricted to in-frame clones and leaves out a portion. V and J calls and clone size are given by that table; D and trimming were obtained from the DNA. The table has roughly 100,000 clones, 90% to 95% seen once. This clonotype was sampled from a human donor in a cohort sampled during active COVID-19. What was sequenced was peripheral blood. V usage is TRBV7-8 and J usage is TRBJ2-7; D perhaps matches TRBD1 (6 bases). CDR3 amino acids: CASSLADSSGYEQYF. The CDR3, as DNA: TGTGCCAGCAGCTTAGCGGACAGCTCCGGATACGAGCAGTACTTC.